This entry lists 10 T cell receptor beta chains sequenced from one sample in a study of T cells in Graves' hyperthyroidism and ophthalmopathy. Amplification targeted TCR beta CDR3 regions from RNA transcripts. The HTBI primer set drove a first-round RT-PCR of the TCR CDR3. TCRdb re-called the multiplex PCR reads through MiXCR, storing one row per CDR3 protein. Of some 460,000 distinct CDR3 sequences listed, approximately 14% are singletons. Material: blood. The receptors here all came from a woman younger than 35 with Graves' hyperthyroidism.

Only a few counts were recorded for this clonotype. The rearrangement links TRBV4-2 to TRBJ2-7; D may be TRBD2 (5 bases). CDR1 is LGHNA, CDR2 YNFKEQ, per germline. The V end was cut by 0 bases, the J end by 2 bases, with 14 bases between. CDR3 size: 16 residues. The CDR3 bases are TGTGCCAGCAGCCAAGATTGGACGGACTCAGCCTACGAGCAGTACTTC. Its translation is CASSQDWTDSAYEQYF.

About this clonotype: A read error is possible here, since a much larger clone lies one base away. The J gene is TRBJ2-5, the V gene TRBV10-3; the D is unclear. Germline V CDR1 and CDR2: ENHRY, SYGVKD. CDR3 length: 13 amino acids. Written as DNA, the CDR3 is TGTGCCATCAGAGCAGGAGAACAAGAGACCCGGTACTTC. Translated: CAIRAGEQETRYF.

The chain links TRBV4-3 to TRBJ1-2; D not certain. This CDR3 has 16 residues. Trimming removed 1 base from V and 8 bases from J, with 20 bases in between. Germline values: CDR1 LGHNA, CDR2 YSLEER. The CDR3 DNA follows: TGCGCCAGCAGCCAAGGGCGGGGAATGAGTGCCTTCGGCTACACCTTC. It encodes CASSQGRGMSAFGYTF.

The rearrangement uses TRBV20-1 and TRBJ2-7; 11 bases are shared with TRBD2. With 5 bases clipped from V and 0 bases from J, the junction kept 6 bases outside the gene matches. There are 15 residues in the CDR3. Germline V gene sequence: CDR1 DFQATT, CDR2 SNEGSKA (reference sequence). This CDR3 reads CSASQTSGGSYEQYF. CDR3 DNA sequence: TGCAGTGCTTCCCAAACTAGCGGGGGCTCCTACGAGCAGTACTTC.

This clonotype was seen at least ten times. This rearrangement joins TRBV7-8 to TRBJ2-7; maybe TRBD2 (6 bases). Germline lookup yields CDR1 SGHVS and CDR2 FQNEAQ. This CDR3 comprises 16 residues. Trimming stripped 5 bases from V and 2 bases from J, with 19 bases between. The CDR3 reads CASSRTAGTQAYEQYF. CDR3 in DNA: TGTGCCAGCAGCCGCACTGCCGGGACTCAAGCCTACGAGCAGTACTTC.

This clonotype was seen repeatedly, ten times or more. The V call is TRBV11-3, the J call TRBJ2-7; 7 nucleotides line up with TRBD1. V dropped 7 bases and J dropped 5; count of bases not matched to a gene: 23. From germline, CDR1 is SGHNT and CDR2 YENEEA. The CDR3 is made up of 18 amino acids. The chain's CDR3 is CASKRSGQLTQRSHEQYF. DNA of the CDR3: TGTGCCAGCAAACGCTCGGGACAGCTTACCCAACGATCGCACGAGCAGTACTTC.

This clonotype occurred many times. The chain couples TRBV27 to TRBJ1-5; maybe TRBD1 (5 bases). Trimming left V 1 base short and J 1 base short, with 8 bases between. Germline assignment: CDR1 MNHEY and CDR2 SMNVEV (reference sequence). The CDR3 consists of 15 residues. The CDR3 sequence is CASSLYTGSNQPQHF. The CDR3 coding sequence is TGTGCCAGCAGTTTATATACAGGAAGCAATCAGCCCCAGCATTTT.

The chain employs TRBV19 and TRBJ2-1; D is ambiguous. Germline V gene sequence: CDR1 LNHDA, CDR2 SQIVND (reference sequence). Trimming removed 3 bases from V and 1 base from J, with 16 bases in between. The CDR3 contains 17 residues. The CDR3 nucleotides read TGTGCCAGTAGTATTAGAAAAGGGTCTAATTCCTACAATGAGCAGTTCTTC. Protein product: CASSIRKGSNSYNEQFF.

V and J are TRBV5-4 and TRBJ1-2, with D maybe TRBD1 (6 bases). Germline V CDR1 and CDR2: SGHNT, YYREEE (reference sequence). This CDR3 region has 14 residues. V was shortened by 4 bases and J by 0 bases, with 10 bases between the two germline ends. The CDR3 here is CASSVGQSNYGYTF. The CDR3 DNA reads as TGTGCCAGCAGCGTTGGACAGTCTAACTATGGCTACACCTTC.

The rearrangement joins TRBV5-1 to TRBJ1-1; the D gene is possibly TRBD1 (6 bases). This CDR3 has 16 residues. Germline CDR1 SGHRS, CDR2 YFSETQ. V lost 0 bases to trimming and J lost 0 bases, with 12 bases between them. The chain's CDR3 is CASSLVGGGMNTEAFF. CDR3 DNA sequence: TGCGCCAGCAGCTTGGTTGGAGGGGGAATGAACACTGAAGCTTTCTTT.